The sequence of this T cell receptor beta chain was determined in a study of metastatic and nonmetastatic thyroid tumors. The CDR3 totals 11 residues. Germline assignment: CDR1 SEHNR and CDR2 FQNEAQ (reference sequence). With 5 bases removed from V and 5 bases from J, the gap between germline ends came to 6 bases. TCRdb redid the clone calls on the PCR reads using MiXCR. This repertoire shows fewer than 15,000 clones, more than 10% found once; its top ten account for approximately 14%. Ahead of thyroid surgery, no patient had received treatment of any kind. This clone was recorded at least ten times. The V call is TRBV7-9, the J call TRBJ2-5; D gene unclear. The clonotype comes from a female donor with papillary thyroid cancer or a benign thyroid nodule (not recorded which). Some clones in this sample may be carry-over from other donors' samples. Sequenced material: blood. In DNA, the CDR3 is TGTGCCAGCAGCCCCCAGGAGACCCAGTACTTC. It codes for CASSPQETQYF.